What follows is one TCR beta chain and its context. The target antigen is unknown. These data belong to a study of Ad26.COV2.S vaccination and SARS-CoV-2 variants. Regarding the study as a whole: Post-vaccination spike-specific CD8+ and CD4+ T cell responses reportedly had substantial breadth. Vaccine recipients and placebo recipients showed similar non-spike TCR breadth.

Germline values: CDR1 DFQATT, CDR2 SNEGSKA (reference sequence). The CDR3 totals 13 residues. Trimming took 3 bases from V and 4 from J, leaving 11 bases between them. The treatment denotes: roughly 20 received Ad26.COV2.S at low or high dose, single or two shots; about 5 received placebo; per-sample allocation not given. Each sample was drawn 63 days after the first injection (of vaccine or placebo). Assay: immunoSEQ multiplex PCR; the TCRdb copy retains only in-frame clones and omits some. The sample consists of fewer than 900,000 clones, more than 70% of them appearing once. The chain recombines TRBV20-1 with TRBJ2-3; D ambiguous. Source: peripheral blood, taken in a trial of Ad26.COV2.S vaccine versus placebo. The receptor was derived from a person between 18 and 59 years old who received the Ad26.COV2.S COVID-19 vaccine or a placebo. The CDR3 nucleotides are TGCAGTGCTAGTGGGGTTTACGCAGATACGCAGTATTTT. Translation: CSASGVYADTQYF.